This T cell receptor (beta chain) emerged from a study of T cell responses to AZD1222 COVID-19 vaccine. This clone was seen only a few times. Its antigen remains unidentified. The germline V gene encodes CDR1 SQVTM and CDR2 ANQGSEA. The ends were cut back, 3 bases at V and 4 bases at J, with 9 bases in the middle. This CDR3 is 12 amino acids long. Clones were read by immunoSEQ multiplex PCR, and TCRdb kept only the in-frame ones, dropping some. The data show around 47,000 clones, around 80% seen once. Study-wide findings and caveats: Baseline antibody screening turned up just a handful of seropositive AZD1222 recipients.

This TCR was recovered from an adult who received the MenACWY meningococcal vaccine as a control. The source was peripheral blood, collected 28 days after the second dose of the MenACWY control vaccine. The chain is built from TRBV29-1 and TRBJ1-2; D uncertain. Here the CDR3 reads CSVDGAIYGYTF. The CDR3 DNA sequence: TGCAGCGTTGATGGAGCGATCTATGGCTACACCTTC.